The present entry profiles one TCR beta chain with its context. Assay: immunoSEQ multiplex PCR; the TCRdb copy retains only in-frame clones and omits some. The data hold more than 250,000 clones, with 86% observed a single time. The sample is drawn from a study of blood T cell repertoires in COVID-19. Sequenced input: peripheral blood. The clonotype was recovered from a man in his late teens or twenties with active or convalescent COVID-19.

CDR3 sequence: CASSRKIGGLGYTF. CDR3 in DNA: TGTGCCAGCAGCCGTAAAATCGGGGGGCTTGGCTACACCTTC. V gene TRBV6-5 combines with J gene TRBJ1-2; weak D call: TRBD1 (6 bases). With 6 bases removed from V and 7 bases from J, the gap between germline ends came to 18 bases. Germline-derived CDR1 and CDR2 are MNHEY and SVGAGI. This CDR3 contains 14 residues.